Reported below is one TCR beta chain. Its antigen is undetermined. A J-beta primer mix and a sample-barcoded 5' primer were used in a second PCR of about 7 to 12 cycles. Every molecule of cDNA carried a tag from a template-switch adaptor with 12 random nucleotides. TCRdb used MiXCR to reprocess the 5' RACE reads, holding one entry per CDR3 protein. The sample shows 1.5 million to 2 million distinct CDR3 sequences, around half of them seen only once. This sample is part of a study of blood T cells in healthy people across ages. Whole-study results and caveats: Fewer expanded clones and more diversity marked long-lived versus aged donors. Unsorted PBMC input precluded a conclusive naive versus antigen-experienced comparison.

The germline V and J ends were trimmed by 4 bases and 1 base, with 26 bases remaining between them. This CDR3 is built from 19 residues. Germline assignment: CDR1 SGDLS and CDR2 YYNGEE. Sequenced input: blood. This chain links TRBV9 with TRBJ2-5; D tentatively reads TRBD1 or TRBD2 (5 bases each). The sequence derives from a woman aged 40 to 49 in good health. The CDR3 nucleotides read TGTGCCAGCAGCCTACCACGTGCGAGGGGCGCGGTGAGCCAAGAGACCCAGTACTTC. Residues: CASSLPRARGAVSQETQYF.